These 17 T cell receptor beta chains share one sample of origin, sequenced in a study of CD8+CD57+ T cells in acquired aplastic anemia. Profiles of TCR beta VDJ and CDR3 were generated from a genomic DNA template. TCRdb reprocessed the reads via MiXCR and lists one record per CDR3 protein. The table includes fewer than 200,000 distinct CDR3 sequences, approximately 43% detected once. The sequencing sample was made of sorted CD4+, CD8+, or CD8+CD57+ T cells (not recorded which) from PBMCs. These receptors originate from a human donor in good health.

This clonotype was counted a single time. J is TRBJ2-1 and V is TRBV29-1, with D unresolved. The CDR3 is 16 residues long. Germline V CDR1 and CDR2: SQVTM, ANQGSEA. Trimming stripped 4 bases from V and 2 bases from J, with 18 bases between. CDR3 in amino acids: CSVVPWSPSPYNEQFF. The CDR3 coding sequence is TGCAGCGTTGTTCCATGGAGCCCCTCGCCCTACAATGAGCAGTTCTTC.

This clonotype was observed at least ten times. The V and J genes are TRBV16 and TRBJ1-1; TRBD1 matches at 8 bases. Germline-derived CDR1 and CDR2 are KGHSY and FQNENV. This CDR3 has 15 amino acids. Losses at the gene ends were 2 bases for V and 0 bases for J; bases not matched to a gene: 2. The CDR3 sequence is CASSQNRGMNTEAFF. In DNA, the CDR3 is TGTGCCAGCAGCCAAAACAGGGGGATGAACACTGAAGCTTTCTTT.

This clonotype came up a few times. CDR3: CASSLIAYEQYF. DNA for the CDR3: TGTGCCAGCAGCTTAATAGCCTACGAGCAGTACTTC. The chain links TRBV7-9 to TRBJ2-7; D gene unclear. Germline V lookup: CDR1 SEHNR, CDR2 FQNEAQ (reference sequence). The germline V and J ends were trimmed by 2 bases and 2 bases, with 4 bases remaining between them. The CDR3 spans 12 residues.

This clonotype was seen many times. The rearrangement joins TRBV19 to TRBJ2-2; possible D gene TRBD2, 5 bases. The CDR3 contains 15 residues. Trimming left V 5 bases short and J 5 bases short, with 15 bases between. Per germline, CDR1 LNHDA and CDR2 SQIVND (reference sequence). CDR3 nucleotide sequence: TGTGCCAGTAGTCCCGGTGCGGGTTGGACCGGGGAGCTGTTTTTT. Its protein product is CASSPGAGWTGELFF.

The table lists this clonotype with a few counts. The CDR3 region is CASSLAETGRNTEAFF. The CDR3 region has the DNA TGTGCCAGCAGCTTGGCCGAGACAGGGCGGAACACTGAAGCTTTCTTT. The V gene is TRBV5-6, the J gene TRBJ1-1; 7 nucleotides line up with TRBD1. This CDR3 has 16 residues. The J segment lost 1 base and the V segment lost 0 bases, leaving 6 bases of the junction unmatched. In germline, CDR1 is SGHDT, CDR2 YYEEEE.

This clonotype has ten or more counts. The CDR3 region has the DNA TGTGCCAGCAGCGGTCACTCACTACACAATGAGCAGTTCTTC. Translated, it gives CASSGHSLHNEQFF. V gene TRBV9 combines with J gene TRBJ2-1, with no clear D. In germline, CDR1 is SGDLS, CDR2 YYNGEE. The CDR3 totals 14 residues. V was clipped by 3 bases and J by 5 bases, with 12 bases between them.

Concerning this clonotype itself: This may arise from a read error, as a much more abundant clone is one base away. The chain combines TRBV20-1 with TRBJ2-1; D gene unclear. Germline CDR1 reads DFQATT; CDR2 reads SNEGSKA (reference sequence). Trimming pared 1 base from V and 6 bases from J, leaving 22 bases between. The CDR3 has 17 residues. This CDR3 is CSARVGSRSGRVNEQFF. The CDR3 nucleotides are TGCAGTGCTAGAGTCGGAAGCAGGAGTGGACGTGTCAATGAGCAGTTCTTC.

This clonotype was seen at least ten times. The genes are TRBV5-1 and TRBJ1-2; TRBD1 agrees at 8 bases. The CDR3 length is 13 residues. Germline lookup yields CDR1 SGHRS and CDR2 YFSETQ. The J segment lost 7 bases and the V segment lost 0 bases, leaving 2 bases of the junction unmatched. CDR3 bases: TGCGCCAGCAGCTTGGACAGGGGGGTTGGCTACACCTTC. Protein product: CASSLDRGVGYTF.

The chain employs TRBV20-1 and TRBJ2-1, with D hard to call. The V end lost 2 bases, the J end lost 6 bases, and 8 bases lay between the germline ends. CDR1 is DFQATT, CDR2 SNEGSKA, per germline (reference sequence). The CDR3 extends over 12 amino acids. The CDR3: CSARTGGNEQFF. CDR3 nucleotides: TGCAGTGCTAGAACTGGCGGCAATGAGCAGTTCTTC.

This chain joins TRBV30 and TRBJ2-3; tentative D call: TRBD1 (5 bases). Deletions cut 5 bases from V and 5 bases from J, with 8 bases between. The CDR3 extends over 11 amino acids. From germline, CDR1 is GTSNPN and CDR2 SVGIG (reference sequence). The DNA for the CDR3 is TGTGCCTGGGGGGCAGGAGATACGCAGTATTTT. Translating gives CAWGAGDTQYF.

In this sample, this clonotype turned up many times. This sequence joins TRBV7-9 and TRBJ1-6; D is possibly TRBD1 (5 bases). V was cut by 5 bases and J by 9 bases, with 17 bases left in between. This CDR3 is built from 15 residues. Germline-derived CDR1 and CDR2 are SEHNR and FQNEAQ (reference sequence). The CDR3 DNA is TGTGCCAGCAGCCGAAACCGGGACCGAGGTTCACCCCTCCACTTT. Translation: CASSRNRDRGSPLHF.

This chain joins TRBV19 and TRBJ1-5; D may be TRBD1 (5 bases). CDR1 is LNHDA, CDR2 SQIVND, per germline (reference sequence). This CDR3 is 17 amino acids long. Trimming removed 2 bases from V and 1 base from J, with 15 bases in between. The CDR3 nucleotides read TGTGCCAGTAGTATACGGGGGTTAAGGGGCAGCAATCAGCCCCAGCATTTT. This codes for CASSIRGLRGSNQPQHF. The full variable domain, completed using reference TRBV19 and TRBJ1-5, is DGGITQSPKYLFRKEGQNVTLSCEQNLNHDAMYWYRQDPGQGLRLIYYSQIVNDFQKGDIAEGYSVSREKKESFPLTVTSAQKNPTAFYLCASSIRGLRGSNQPQHFGDGTRLSIL.

This clonotype appeared many times. The gene calls are TRBV27 and TRBJ2-5; D ambiguous. The CDR3 extends over 13 amino acids. Germline V CDR1 and CDR2: MNHEY, SMNVEV (reference sequence). The V end was cut by 5 bases, the J end by 6 bases, with 13 bases between. The DNA for the CDR3 is TGTGCCAGCAGTCCTGGACCGACACAGACCCAGTACTTC. It codes for CASSPGPTQTQYF.

As regards this clonotype: The germline gene is not matched at one end of the junction; a read error may be the cause. The chain carries TRBV10-2 and TRBJ2-3, with TRBD2 identical over 14 bases. Germline-derived CDR1 and CDR2 are WSHSY and SAAADI. CDR3 size: 17 residues. Written as DNA, the CDR3 is TGTGCCAGCAGCCACGAGGGGACTAGCGGGGGAACAGATACGCAGTATTTT. Translation gives CASSHEGTSGGTDTQYF.

Only a few counts were recorded for this clonotype. The chain employs TRBV7-9 and TRBJ2-3; D gene uncertain. V was pared by 1 base and J by 4 bases, with 6 bases between. Germline-derived CDR1 and CDR2 are SEHNR and FQNEAQ (reference sequence). CDR3 length: 13 amino acids. CDR3 in amino acids: CASSLGSSDTQYF. The CDR3 nucleotides are TGTGCCAGCAGCTTAGGCTCCTCAGATACGCAGTATTTT.

The chain joins TRBV15 to TRBJ2-7, with TRBD2 matching over 9 bases. The ends lost 5 bases at V and 5 bases at J; junction bases unmatched: 13. The CDR3 sequence is 16 residues long. The germline V gene encodes CDR1 LNHNV and CDR2 YYDKDF (reference sequence). The CDR3 sequence is CATSGPGLAAADEQYF. The CDR3 bases are TGTGCCACCAGCGGGCCGGGACTAGCTGCGGCGGACGAGCAGTACTTC.

This rearrangement joins TRBV10-3 to TRBJ2-5; TRBD2 is a possible D gene (5 bases). V lost 6 bases, J lost 5 bases, and 25 bases lay in between. Germline CDR1 reads ENHRY; CDR2 reads SYGVKD. This CDR3 has 17 amino acids. The CDR3 region has the DNA TGTGCCATCAGCGAAAACCCGCGGCAGCTCCGCGGGGAGACCCAGTACTTC. This encodes CAISENPRQLRGETQYF.